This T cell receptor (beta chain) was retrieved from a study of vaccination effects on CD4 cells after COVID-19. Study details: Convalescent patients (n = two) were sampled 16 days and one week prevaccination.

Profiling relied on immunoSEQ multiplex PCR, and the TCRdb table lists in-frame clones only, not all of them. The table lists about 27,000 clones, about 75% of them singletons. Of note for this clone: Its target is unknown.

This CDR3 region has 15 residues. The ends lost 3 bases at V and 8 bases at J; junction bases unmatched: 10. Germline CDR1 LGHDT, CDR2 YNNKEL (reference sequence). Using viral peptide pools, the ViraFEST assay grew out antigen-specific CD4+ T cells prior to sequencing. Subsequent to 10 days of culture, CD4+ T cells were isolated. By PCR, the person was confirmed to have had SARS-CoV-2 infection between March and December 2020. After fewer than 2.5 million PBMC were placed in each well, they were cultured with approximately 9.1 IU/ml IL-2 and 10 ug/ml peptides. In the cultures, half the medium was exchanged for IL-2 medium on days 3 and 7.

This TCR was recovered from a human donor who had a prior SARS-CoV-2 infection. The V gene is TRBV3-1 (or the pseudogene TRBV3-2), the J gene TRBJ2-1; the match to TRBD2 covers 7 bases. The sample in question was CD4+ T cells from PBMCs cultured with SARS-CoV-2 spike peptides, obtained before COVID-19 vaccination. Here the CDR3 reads CASSQYGTTSDEQFF. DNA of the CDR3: TGTGCCAGCAGCCAGTACGGGACTACCTCCGATGAGCAGTTCTTC.